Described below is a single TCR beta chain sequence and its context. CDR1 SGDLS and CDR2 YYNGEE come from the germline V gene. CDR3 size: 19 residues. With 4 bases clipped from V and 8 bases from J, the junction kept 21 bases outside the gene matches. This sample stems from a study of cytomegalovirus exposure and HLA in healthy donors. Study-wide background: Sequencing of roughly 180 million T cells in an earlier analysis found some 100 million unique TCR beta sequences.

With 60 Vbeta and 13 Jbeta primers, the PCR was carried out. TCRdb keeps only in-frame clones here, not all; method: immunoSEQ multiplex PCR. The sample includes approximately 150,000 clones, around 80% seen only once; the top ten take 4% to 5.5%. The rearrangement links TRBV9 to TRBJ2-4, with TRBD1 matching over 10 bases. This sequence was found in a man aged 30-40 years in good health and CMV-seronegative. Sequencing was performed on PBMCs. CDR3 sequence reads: CASSPLTGTGASKQHIQYF. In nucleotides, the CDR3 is TGTGCCAGCAGCCCTTTGACCGGGACAGGGGCCTCGAAGCAACACATTCAGTACTTC.